Below, 15 T cell receptor beta chains from the same sample are listed, as sequenced in a study of CD8 T cells in Susac syndrome. The authors reverse transcribed 0.5 to 1 ug RNA with random hexamers. One entry per CDR3 protein, called by TCRdb with MiXCR from the immunoSEQ multiplex PCR reads. The sample lists some 450,000 distinct CDR3 sequences, more than 80% occurring once. The sequenced sample consisted of CD8+ T cells from PBMCs. The receptors derive from a human donor with multiple sclerosis.

The chain recombines TRBV11-2 with TRBJ2-1; 8 bases line up with TRBD1. This CDR3 has 16 amino acids. V lost 5 bases and J lost 4; bases outside the gene matches: 10. Looked up from germline, CDR1 is SGHAT and CDR2 is FQNNGV. As DNA, the CDR3 is TGTGCCAGCAGCCCCAGCTCGGGACAGGATTACAATGAGCAGTTCTTC. Residues: CASSPSSGQDYNEQFF.

The chain carries TRBV27 and TRBJ1-1; no firm D call. The V and J ends lost 3 bases and 0 bases respectively, with 23 bases between them. CDR1 MNHEY and CDR2 SMNVEV come from the germline V gene (reference sequence). The CDR3 contains 19 residues. The CDR3 region has the DNA TGTGCCAGCAGTTTCCTCGATGCGGGCGGCCCTCTAGTGAACACTGAAGCTTTCTTT. Translating gives CASSFLDAGGPLVNTEAFF.

The V call is TRBV29-1, the J call TRBJ2-2; D is unresolved. The germline V gene has CDR1 SQVTM and CDR2 ANQGSEA. V was trimmed by 7 bases and J by 1 base, leaving 10 bases between them. This CDR3 is built from 13 residues. CDR3 region: CSAGKGNTGELFF. CDR3 sequence (DNA): TGCAGCGCTGGGAAGGGGAACACCGGGGAGCTGTTTTTT.

The chain combines TRBV27 with TRBJ2-3; D not certain. Germline V lookup: CDR1 MNHEY, CDR2 SMNVEV (reference sequence). Trimming took 6 bases from V and 2 from J, leaving 3 bases between them. CDR3 length equals 11 residues. CDR3 DNA: TGTGCCAGCAGACTCACAGATACGCAGTATTTT. Translated: CASRLTDTQYF.

V is TRBV6-5 and J is TRBJ1-2; D might be TRBD1 (6 bases). This CDR3 region has 15 residues. The V gene lost 0 bases and the J gene lost 4 bases, with 12 bases spanning the gap. CDR1 and CDR2 (germline): MNHEY, SVGAGI. The CDR3 bases are TGTGCCAGCAGTTACTCCAACCGGGACATCTATGGCTACACCTTC. Protein sequence: CASSYSNRDIYGYTF.

This clonotype was seen a handful of times. The junction shows a germline mismatch at one end, possibly a read error. V is TRBV29-1 and J is TRBJ1-1, with D hard to call. Germline CDR1 SQVTM, CDR2 ANQGSEA. The CDR3 length is 12 residues. The CDR3 loop is CSVVGENTEAFF. DNA for the CDR3: TGCAGCGTTGTGGGCGAAAACACTGAGGCTTTCTTT.

The chain carries TRBV19 and TRBJ2-2; TRBD2 is a possible D gene (5 bases). Per the germline V gene, CDR1 is LNHDA and CDR2 is SQIVND (reference sequence). The CDR3 extends over 16 amino acids. The germline V and J ends were trimmed by 3 bases and 4 bases, with 15 bases remaining between them. The CDR3 region has the DNA TGTGCCAGTAGTATTCCCCGGGAAGACACCACCGGGGAGCTGTTTTTT. Translated, it gives CASSIPREDTTGELFF.

The chain employs TRBV27 and TRBJ1-2; 10 nucleotides match TRBD1. CDR1 is MNHEY, CDR2 SMNVEV, per germline (reference sequence). This CDR3 is built from 13 residues. The V and J ends lost 4 bases and 10 bases, in that order; junction bases with no gene match: 6. CDR3 sequence reads: CASSSTGGLDYTF. The CDR3 DNA follows: TGTGCCAGCAGTTCGACAGGGGGCTTGGACTACACCTTC.

J is TRBJ2-7 and V is TRBV6-5; TRBD1 aligns across 10 bases. The germline gives CDR1 MNHEY, CDR2 SVGAGI. The ends lost 10 bases at V and 3 bases at J; junction bases unmatched: 9. This CDR3 is built from 14 residues. The DNA of the CDR3 is TGTGCCACCAATCCGACAGGGGGCCGCTACGAGCAGTACTTC. This gives the protein CATNPTGGRYEQYF.

CDR3 coding DNA: TGTGCCAGCAGCCCCCAATCCCGGAGGGAAGCTTTCTTT. Translated, it gives CASSPQSRREAFF. J is TRBJ1-1 and V is TRBV7-9; no definite D call. Germline lookup yields CDR1 SEHNR and CDR2 FQNEAQ (reference sequence). V dropped 5 bases and J dropped 8 bases, with 15 bases sitting between them. This CDR3 region has 13 residues.

The chain has TRBV5-4 and TRBJ2-7, with D perhaps being TRBD1 or TRBD2 (6 bases each). The CDR3 is 16 amino acids. V was pared by 0 bases and J by 0 bases, with 13 bases between. Germline CDR1 reads SGHNT; CDR2 reads YYREEE (reference sequence). The CDR3: CASSLVPGATSYEQYF. The DNA for the CDR3 is TGTGCCAGCAGCTTGGTTCCGGGGGCCACCTCCTACGAGCAGTACTTC.

The chain recombines TRBV27 with TRBJ2-6; no reliable D call. V was clipped by 4 bases and J by 1 base, with 14 bases between them. This CDR3 region has 17 residues. Germline V gene sequence: CDR1 MNHEY, CDR2 SMNVEV (reference sequence). In nucleotides, the CDR3 is TGTGCCAGCAGTTATGCGCGCATACCTTCTGGGGCCAACGTCCTGACTTTC. It is translated as CASSYARIPSGANVLTF.

J is TRBJ2-7 and V is TRBV28; D is uncertain. The V end was cut by 2 bases, the J end by 3 bases, with 11 bases between. Germline V CDR1 and CDR2: MDHEN, SYDVKM. CDR3 length equals 14 residues. In nucleotides, the CDR3 is TGTGCCAGCAGTTTAACGGCGATCAACTACGAGCAGTACTTC. It codes for CASSLTAINYEQYF. The entire variable domain, with the rest obtained from reference TRBV28 and TRBJ2-7, is as follows: DVKVTQSSRYLVKRTGEKVFLECVQDMDHENMFWYRQDPGLGLRLIYFSYDVKMKEKGDIPEGYSVSREKKERFSLILESASTNQTSMYLCASSLTAINYEQYFGPGTRLTVT.

The chain carries TRBV11-1 and TRBJ2-7; D unclear. The CDR3 length is 14 residues. Trimming stripped 2 bases from V and 4 bases from J, with 12 bases between. Germline V gives CDR1 SGHAT, CDR2 FQDESV (reference sequence). The CDR3 loop is CASSLTQAEYEQYF. The CDR3 DNA sequence: TGTGCCAGCAGCTTAACGCAGGCCGAATACGAGCAGTACTTC.

This clonotype was seen only once. The chain carries TRBV30 and TRBJ2-1; 9 bases are shared with TRBD2. Looked up from germline, CDR1 is GTSNPN and CDR2 is SVGIG (reference sequence). The CDR3 runs to 16 residues. The J segment lost 7 bases and the V segment lost 0 bases, leaving 10 bases of the junction unmatched. CDR3 residues: CAWSVCGGALWNEQFF. The DNA for the CDR3 is TGTGCCTGGAGTGTTTGCGGGGGGGCCTTATGGAATGAGCAGTTCTTC.